This T cell receptor (beta chain) originates from a study of tissue T cells after allogeneic stem cell transplantation (dated by TCRdb to between 2021 and 2024). The study in broad terms: The study profiled TCR beta repertoires across many tissues from research autopsies of patients with and without GVHD, plus mouse models of GVHD. The human part of the study was a prospective observational study with no blinding and no randomization. The investigation overall reported the following: The study did not establish which tissue TCRs were alloreactive or antigen-specific, and some clones may have been host cells that persisted. Not many T cell clones showed up in more than one patient, yet clustering based on motifs uncovered repertoire signatures that were shared across patients in a tissue-specific way. The patient cohort was small and varied clinically, and sampling depth was recognized as a limitation. In both patients and mice, T cells from blood and spleen picked up only a limited part of the TCR repertoire that was detected in tissues. Within patients, how anatomically similar tissues were was a major factor shaping TCR repertoire composition, regardless of disease or transplant status.

Including the terminal cysteine and phenylalanine, the CDR3 comprises 15 residues. The DNA covers only part of the CDR3, 42 bases in frame from base 1. Ends trimmed: V by 4 bases, J by 0 bases; bases unmatched to a gene: 3. CDR1 and CDR2 (SGHND, FRSKSL) derive from the germline V gene. The library was generated by the immunoSEQ multiplex PCR assay. Adaptive Biotechnologies performed the TCRbeta CDR3 sequencing at survey depth and reported CDR3 sequences, V/J genes, productive frequency and template counts. TCR beta CDR3 regions were amplified from genomic DNA instead of RNA. On the authors' methods: Jensen-Shannon divergence was used to quantify pairwise repertoire overlap between tissues, with a value of 1 meaning complete divergence and a value of 0 meaning identical repertoires. Tissues were clustered by single-linkage agglomerative hierarchical clustering of pairwise JSD values, and the clustering results were displayed as dendrograms. GLIPH2 was run on all patient samples with simulation_depth 1000, kmer_min_depth 3 and cdr3_length_cutoff 8, and groups with more than two unique CDR3s were retained. In a standardized tissue-overlap score, Jaccard GLIPH-group overlap across patients was extrapolated to a standard repertoire size of 1000 clones. Associations of diversity with clinical or experimental variables used linear mixed-effect models with tissue fixed effects and individual random effects. Imported from immuneACCESS, the table was reduced by TCRdb to in-frame sequences with V and J called. These copies leave out some clones; in studies compared against another copy, an unresolved V gene accounts for under half, and the cause of the remainder is not known. D and trimming were read from the DNA, whereas the V and J calls and clone size are those reported in that table. A total of just under 7,500 clones appear in this sample, 45% to 50% of them only once. The ten most abundant clones make up about 4% of the sample.

In the case of this clone: The antigen this receptor binds is unknown. The species here is mouse, which means the gene names and germline sequences are mouse ones. The read ends 1 residue shy of where the CDR3 ends; the end is completed using the germline J gene.

Sample time point, as interpreted from the label and publication: mouse harvest day 7 after allogeneic transplant. Mouse grafts consisting of 10^7 T-cell-depleted bone marrow cells combined with 10^6 splenic CD5+ T cells were administered by tail vein injection. To model GVHD in mice, a major MHC-mismatch B6 (H2b) into BALB/c (H2d) model was used, and tissues were profiled at day 7 or 14. On day 7 or 14 post-transplant, mouse tissues and retro-orbital blood were harvested with separate sterile tools for each animal, and livers were flushed beforehand. Before genomic DNA isolation with the DNeasy Blood & Tissue Kit, mouse tissues were minced with razor blades in buffered saline.

The TCR comes from a female BALB/c mouse given C57BL/6 T cells with graft-versus-host disease after an allogeneic hematopoietic cell transplant. The V gene is TRBV15 and the J gene is TRBJ1-3; TRBD1 lines up with 7 middle nucleotides. The source material was gut tissue. CDR3 bases read: TGTGCCAGCAGTTGGGACAGCCCTTCTGGAAATACGCTCTAT. The encoded protein is CASSWDSPSGNTLY. In full, the CDR3 is CASSWDSPSGNTLYF.